The 10 T cell receptor beta chains listed next were all sequenced from one sample in a study of tumor-infiltrating lymphocytes in oesophageal squamous cell carcinoma. Via MiXCR, TCRdb re-called the PCR reads, giving one row per CDR3 protein. The sample has 13,000 or so distinct CDR3 sequences, 55% to 60% seen once. Sequencing was done on a sample of esophageal tumor tissue. These TCRs come from a female donor with esophageal squamous cell carcinoma.

The chain has TRBV6-9 and TRBJ2-1; D may match TRBD1 or TRBD2 (5 bases each). The J call may not be correct, given that the DNA end is closer to TRBJ2-7. Per germline, CDR1 MNHGY and CDR2 SVAAGI. The length of the CDR3 is 14 residues. CDR3 coding DNA: TGTGCCAGCAGTTACCCGGGACCTCCCTACGAGCAGTACTTC. It codes for CASSYPGPPYEQYF.

The gene calls are TRBV7-6 and TRBJ2-1; possible D gene TRBD2, 6 bases. CDR1 SGHVS and CDR2 FNYEAQ come from the germline V gene. This CDR3 contains 15 residues. V was trimmed by 3 bases and J by 7 bases, leaving 16 bases between them. DNA for the CDR3: TGTGCCAGCAGCTTTGGGGGGAGACGGGAGAATGAGCAGTTCTTC. Its translation is CASSFGGRRENEQFF.

This chain joins TRBV7-2 and TRBJ2-1; 10 bases align to TRBD2. V dropped 4 bases and J dropped 6; count of bases not matched to a gene: 6. The CDR3 length is 15 residues. Germline V lookup: CDR1 SGHTA, CDR2 FQGNSA. Here the CDR3 reads CASSSNSGRINEQFF. CDR3 nucleotide sequence: TGTGCCAGCAGCTCTAATAGCGGGAGGATCAATGAGCAGTTCTTC.

By share, this clonotype ranks as medium-sized. The rearrangement joins TRBV7-6 to TRBJ1-1; D is possibly TRBD1 (5 bases). Trimming removed 1 base from V and 2 bases from J, with 11 bases in between. This CDR3 comprises 15 residues. Germline loops: CDR1 SGHVS, CDR2 FNYEAQ. The CDR3 region is CASSLGGNSNTEAFF. Written as DNA, the CDR3 is TGTGCCAGCAGCTTAGGGGGGAACAGCAACACTGAAGCTTTCTTT. Full variable domain (remainder filled in from reference TRBV7-6 and TRBJ1-1): GAGVSQSPRYKVTKRGQDVALRCDPISGHVSLYWYRQALGQGPEFLTYFNYEAQQDKSGLPNDRFSAERPEGSISTLTIQRTEQRDSAMYRCASSLGGNSNTEAFFGQGTRLTVV.

This clonotype was recorded a few times. V is TRBV7-9 and J is TRBJ2-4, with 7 nucleotides matching TRBD1. The CDR3 contains 12 residues. Losses at the gene ends were 5 bases for V and 7 bases for J; bases not matched to a gene: 2. Germline CDR1 and CDR2: SEHNR and FQNEAQ (reference sequence). The CDR3 DNA reads TGTGCCAGCAGCCCACAGGGGAACATTCAGTACTTC. The encoded protein is CASSPQGNIQYF.

This chain uses TRBV6-8 with TRBJ2-3, with 11 bases aligning to TRBD2. CDR1 is MNHGY, CDR2 SAAAGT, per germline. V shed 6 bases, J shed 6 bases, and the junction held 5 bases outside the gene matches. This CDR3 is built from 14 residues. The CDR3 reads CASRTGLAADTQYF. CDR3 bases: TGTGCCAGCAGAACGGGACTAGCGGCCGATACGCAGTATTTT.

The chain carries TRBV7-3 and TRBJ2-3; D may match TRBD1 or TRBD2 (5 bases each). Judging by the DNA end, TRBJ2-7 fits better; the J call may be wrong. In germline, CDR1 is SGHTA, CDR2 FQGTGA. This CDR3 region has 13 residues. Here the CDR3 reads CASSSEPGRAQYF. DNA for the CDR3: TGTGCCAGCAGCTCCGAACCGGGACGAGCGCAGTACTTC.

V gene TRBV7-2 combines with J gene TRBJ2-3, with 12 bases identical to TRBD2. Germline V lookup: CDR1 SGHTA, CDR2 FQGNSA. The CDR3 runs to 16 residues. V shed 6 bases, J shed 5 bases, and the junction held 9 bases outside the gene matches. The CDR3 here is CASSFSSGGAKDTQYF. The CDR3 nucleotides read TGTGCCAGCAGTTTTTCTAGCGGGGGGGCAAAAGATACGCAGTATTTT.

The V and J genes are TRBV6-1 and TRBJ2-3; no firm D call. Germline V gene data show CDR1 as MNHNS and CDR2 as SASEGT. The CDR3 spans 17 residues. V shed 3 bases and J shed 2 bases, with 18 bases lying between them. The CDR3 region is CASSDRGGGDLTDTQYF. In DNA, the CDR3 is TGTGCCAGCAGTGATAGAGGCGGCGGAGACCTCACAGATACGCAGTATTTT.

This chain joins TRBV10-3 and TRBJ2-7; no clear D. The J call may be incorrect, as the DNA end agrees better with TRBJ2-1. Germline V lookup: CDR1 ENHRY, CDR2 SYGVKD. This CDR3 has 11 amino acids. The CDR3: CAISERSEQFF. DNA of the CDR3: TGTGCCATCAGTGAGAGGAGTGAGCAGTTCTTC.